The next 9 T cell receptor beta chains were all read from a single sample in a study of T cell repertoires in cytomegalovirus infection. TCRdb itself ran the reads through MiXCR, one entry per CDR3 protein. The sample has approximately 750,000 distinct CDR3 sequences, 35% to 45% seen once. The sample was PBMCs. The receptors come from a human donor in good health (CMV status not recorded). Some clones in this sample may be carry-over from other donors' samples.

Only one count was recorded for this clonotype. The chain uses TRBV20-1 and TRBJ2-2; maybe TRBD2 (6 bases). Germline V gives CDR1 DFQATT, CDR2 SNEGSKA (reference sequence). The CDR3 covers 17 residues. V was pared by 2 bases and J by 0 bases, with 16 bases between. This chain's CDR3 is CSARPLGGSANTGELFF. The CDR3 region has the DNA TGCAGTGCTAGACCCCTGGGGGGTTCAGCGAACACCGGGGAGCTGTTTTTT.

Notes on this clonotype: At one boundary the junction diverges from the germline segment, which might be a read error. V usage is TRBV4-1 and J usage is TRBJ2-6, with D unclear. Germline loops: CDR1 MGHRA, CDR2 YSYEKL. CDR3 length: 13 amino acids. The CDR3 region has the DNA TGCTCCAGCAGCCAAGTCCAGAAGGACGTCCTGACTTTC. Translation gives CSSSQVQKDVLTF.

This clonotype has ten or more counts. V and J are TRBV28 and TRBJ1-1, with D unresolved. The CDR3 is 12 amino acids. The V gene lost 6 bases and the J gene lost 1 base, with 6 bases spanning the gap. Germline V gene data show CDR1 as MDHEN and CDR2 as SYDVKM. The CDR3 loop reads CASRAGNTEAFF. DNA for the CDR3: TGTGCCAGCAGAGCAGGGAACACTGAAGCTTTCTTT. Using reference TRBV28 and TRBJ1-1 for the parts outside the CDR3, the full variable domain is DVKVTQSSRYLVKRTGEKVFLECVQDMDHENMFWYRQDPGLGLRLIYFSYDVKMKEKGDIPEGYSVSREKKERFSLILESASTNQTSMYLCASRAGNTEAFFGQGTRLTVV.

This clonotype was seen many times. V gene TRBV2 combines with J gene TRBJ2-1; 9 bases map to TRBD2. CDR1 is SNHLY and CDR2 is FYNNEI in the germline V gene. This CDR3 region has 16 residues. Trimming took 8 bases from V and 7 from J; bases not matched to a gene: 15. The CDR3 region is CASAIPGLAPNNEQFF. CDR3 coding DNA: TGTGCCAGCGCAATCCCGGGACTAGCTCCGAATAATGAGCAGTTCTTC. The full variable domain, its missing parts supplied by reference TRBV2 and TRBJ2-1, is EPEVTQTPSHQVTQMGQEVILRCVPISNHLYFYWYRQILGQKVEFLVSFYNNEISEKSEIFDDQFSVERPDGSNFTLKIRSTKLEDSAMYFCASAIPGLAPNNEQFFGPGTRLTVL.

This clonotype was recorded a few times. The J gene is TRBJ1-2, the V gene TRBV27, with 7 bases identical to TRBD1. Germline assignment: CDR1 MNHEY and CDR2 SMNVEV (reference sequence). CDR3 length equals 16 residues. V shed 6 bases and J 4 bases; nucleotides not matched to a gene: 14. The CDR3 loop is CASSLTGYRGVYGYTF. The CDR3 DNA reads TGTGCCAGCAGCCTCACAGGCTACAGGGGTGTCTATGGCTACACCTTC.

The chain carries TRBV10-3 and TRBJ2-3, with 8 bases aligning to TRBD1. Germline V gene data show CDR1 as ENHRY and CDR2 as SYGVKD. J lost 6 bases, V lost 4 bases, and 6 bases had no gene match. The CDR3 has 14 amino acids. CDR3: CAISGQGAEDTQYF. In DNA form, the CDR3 reads TGTGCCATCAGTGGGCAGGGGGCAGAGGATACGCAGTATTTT.

The genes are TRBV6-1 and TRBJ2-3; TRBD2 matches 7 bases. The CDR3 spans 17 residues. Germline lookup yields CDR1 MNHNS and CDR2 SASEGT. The V and J ends lost 1 base and 2 bases, in that order; junction bases with no gene match: 9. CDR3 DNA: TGTGCCAGCAGTGAAGATCCCGGTAGCGGGCACACAGATACGCAGTATTTT. It encodes CASSEDPGSGHTDTQYF.

The chain couples TRBV28 to TRBJ1-2; tentative D call: TRBD1 (5 bases). Germline CDR1 and CDR2: MDHEN and SYDVKM. The CDR3 totals 12 residues. V was clipped by 4 bases and J by 8 bases, with 11 bases between them. CDR3 bases: TGTGCCAGCAGTTCAGGACATACGGGCTACACCTTC. Translation: CASSSGHTGYTF.

The J gene is TRBJ1-1, the V gene TRBV5-1; no clear D gene. V dropped 4 bases and J dropped 0 bases, with 10 bases sitting between them. The germline gives CDR1 SGHRS, CDR2 YFSETQ. The CDR3 totals 14 residues. CDR3 in DNA: TGCGCCAGCAGCGGAATACAGATGAACACTGAAGCTTTCTTT. It translates to CASSGIQMNTEAFF.